These 23 T cell receptor beta chains came from one sample sequenced in a study of identical twins. MiXCR, run by TCRdb on the 5' RACE reads, gives a single entry per CDR3 protein. The data show around 340,000 distinct CDR3 sequences, roughly 9% seen once. The sample consisted of naive T cells sorted from blood. The source of these receptors is a woman in her forties or fifties in good health.

V and J are TRBV12-5 and TRBJ2-1; TRBD2 agrees at 11 bases. The length of the CDR3 is 15 residues. Germline lookup yields CDR1 LGHNT and CDR2 FRNRAP. Losses at the gene ends were 4 bases for V and 4 bases for J; bases not matched to a gene: 3. The CDR3 here is CASGYLAGGYNEQFF. The CDR3 coding sequence is TGTGCTAGTGGTTATCTAGCGGGAGGATACAATGAGCAGTTCTTC.

CDR3 protein: CASSIPFGLAGGNEQFF. CDR3 DNA sequence: TGTGCCAGCAGCATTCCTTTTGGACTAGCGGGGGGCAATGAGCAGTTCTTC. The V gene is TRBV6-6, the J gene TRBJ2-1; 14 bases line up with TRBD2. V lost 6 bases, J lost 6 bases, and 10 bases stayed unmatched. Germline V gene sequence: CDR1 MNHNY, CDR2 SVGAGI (reference sequence). This CDR3 has 17 residues.

V gene TRBV27 combines with J gene TRBJ2-2; D might be TRBD2 (5 bases). The germline V gene encodes CDR1 MNHEY and CDR2 SMNVEV (reference sequence). Trimming removed 6 bases at V and 4 bases at J, with 12 bases between. The CDR3 covers 14 residues. CDR3 nucleotides: TGTGCCAGCAGGCCAAGCGGAGTCACCGGGGAGCTGTTTTTT. Translated: CASRPSGVTGELFF.

This clonotype was detected ten times or more. This sequence joins TRBV12-3 or TRBV12-4 and TRBJ1-1, with TRBD1 matching over 10 bases. This CDR3 region has 14 residues. V shed 7 bases, J shed 6 bases, and the junction held 8 bases outside the gene matches. The CDR3 is CASTSDRGRSEAFF. The CDR3 DNA follows: TGTGCCAGCACCTCCGACAGGGGGCGTTCTGAAGCTTTCTTT.

This clonotype has a handful of counts. The chain has TRBV29-1 and TRBJ1-4; D possibly corresponds to TRBD1 (6 bases). The germline gives CDR1 SQVTM, CDR2 ANQGSEA. This CDR3 has 15 residues. Trimming pared 3 bases from V and 8 bases from J, leaving 19 bases between. The CDR3 reads CSVDGLTGHHEKLFF. For the CDR3, the DNA is TGCAGCGTTGACGGGCTCACGGGACACCACGAAAAACTGTTTTTT.

The rearrangement joins TRBV20-1 to TRBJ2-7; no definite D call. In germline, CDR1 is DFQATT, CDR2 SNEGSKA (reference sequence). The ends were cut back, 1 base at V and 4 bases at J, with 8 bases in the middle. The CDR3 has 12 residues. CDR3 nucleotides: TGCAGTGCTAGAGGCAGCGCGTACGAGCAGTACTTC. Amino acid sequence: CSARGSAYEQYF.

This chain connects TRBV12-3 or TRBV12-4 to TRBJ2-2; 7 bases line up with TRBD1. J was trimmed by 6 bases and V by 7 bases; bases with no gene match: 8. This CDR3 contains 14 residues. The CDR3 region is CASKATGYAGELFF. CDR3 sequence (DNA): TGTGCCAGCAAAGCGACAGGGTACGCCGGGGAGCTGTTTTTT.

The gene calls are TRBV5-1 and TRBJ2-7, with D possibly being TRBD2 (5 bases). The CDR3 length is 15 residues. Trimming left V 4 bases short and J 0 bases short, with 14 bases between. The V gene's germline CDR1 is SGHRS and CDR2 YFSETQ. Here the CDR3 DNA reads TGCGCCAGCAGCGAGGTAACGGGGAGCTCCTACGAGCAGTACTTC. Translated, it gives CASSEVTGSSYEQYF.

In this sample, this clonotype turned up a few times. V usage is TRBV4-1 and J usage is TRBJ2-7, with a tentative D call TRBD1 (6 bases). This CDR3 region has 18 residues. The germline V and J ends were trimmed by 4 bases and 5 bases, with 27 bases remaining between them. Germline assignment: CDR1 MGHRA and CDR2 YSYEKL. The CDR3 nucleotides read TGCGCCAGCAGCCCATTCGAGGTTGGCCAGGGGACGTTCGACGAGCAGTACTTC. Amino acids: CASSPFEVGQGTFDEQYF.

This rearrangement joins TRBV10-3 to TRBJ2-3, with 11 bases that match TRBD2. The CDR3 sequence is 14 residues long. Unmatched junction bases numbered 2, after V lost 6 bases and J lost 3 bases. From germline, CDR1 is ENHRY and CDR2 SYGVKD. The CDR3 nucleotides are TGTGCCATCAGGGGGACTAGCGGTACAGATACGCAGTATTTT. As protein: CAIRGTSGTDTQYF.

This clonotype occurred a few times. V and J are TRBV12-3 or TRBV12-4 and TRBJ1-2; TRBD1 agrees at 7 bases. This CDR3 is 12 amino acids long. Trimming at V came to 2 bases and at J to 11 bases, leaving 5 bases not matched to a gene. Written as DNA, the CDR3 is TGTGCCAGCAGTTTAACTGGACAGGTGTACACCTTC. Translated: CASSLTGQVYTF.

At least ten counts were recorded for this clonotype. The chain uses TRBV6-5 and TRBJ1-2, with a possible D match to TRBD1 (6 bases). In germline, CDR1 is MNHEY, CDR2 SVGAGI. Deletions cut 5 bases from V and 5 bases from J, with 12 bases between. This CDR3 contains 13 residues. The CDR3 DNA follows: TGTGCCAGCAGTCAGGGGATGGGGTATGGCTACACCTTC. Its translation is CASSQGMGYGYTF.

In regard to this clonotype: The junction and the germline gene differ at one end; a read error may be behind it. The chain has TRBV6-1 and TRBJ2-2; a possible D gene is TRBD1 (6 bases). CDR3 size: 16 residues. Per germline, CDR1 MNHNS and CDR2 SASEGT. CDR3 coding DNA: TGTGCCAGCACTGAAACGACAGGTTACGGCACCGGGGAGCTGTTTTTT. Amino acid sequence: CASTETTGYGTGELFF.

In this sample, this clonotype turned up many times. The chain is built from TRBV5-1 and TRBJ2-1, with TRBD2 identical over 7 bases. Germline CDR1 is SGHRS and CDR2 is YFSETQ. V shed 4 bases and J 9 bases; nucleotides not matched to a gene: 10. There are 14 residues in the CDR3. CDR3 sequence (DNA): TGCGCCAGCAGCACCAGAGGCACTAGCGTTGAGCAGTTCTTC. Translating gives CASSTRGTSVEQFF.

This clonotype appeared many times. This chain uses TRBV12-3 or TRBV12-4 with TRBJ2-2, with 9 bases matching TRBD1. The CDR3 has 13 residues. After removal of 6 bases from V and 6 bases from J, the junction contained 2 bases not matched to a gene. For the CDR3, the DNA is TGTGCCAGCAGAGGACAGGGGCCCGGGGAGCTGTTTTTT. It encodes CASRGQGPGELFF.

This clonotype was seen many times. This chain links TRBV6-5 with TRBJ2-5; D may be TRBD1 (6 bases). The V end was cut by 2 bases, the J end by 5 bases, with 12 bases between. The CDR3 sequence is 14 residues long. Looked up from germline, CDR1 is MNHEY and CDR2 is SVGAGI. CDR3 bases: TGTGCCAGCAGTTACGTAGGGGGTGAGGAGACCCAGTACTTC. This gives the protein CASSYVGGEETQYF.

This clonotype showed up just a few times. This chain joins TRBV27 and TRBJ1-2; D unresolved. There are 11 residues in the CDR3. CDR1 and CDR2 (germline): MNHEY, SMNVEV (reference sequence). Trimming shortened V by 2 bases and J by 6 bases, and 4 bases separated the two germline ends. The chain's CDR3 is CASSLKNGYTF. In nucleotides, the CDR3 is TGTGCCAGCAGTTTAAAAAATGGCTACACCTTC.

This clonotype appeared once. The gene calls are TRBV20-1 and TRBJ2-5; 11 bases map to TRBD2. There are 16 residues in the CDR3. Trimming cost V 1 base and J 1 base; bases outside gene matches: 5. Germline V gene data show CDR1 as DFQATT and CDR2 as SNEGSKA (reference sequence). Here the CDR3 DNA reads TGCAGTGCTAGAGGAGGGACTAGCGGTATCCAAGAGACCCAGTACTTC. This translates into CSARGGTSGIQETQYF.

This chain joins TRBV29-1 and TRBJ2-3, with 8 bases that match TRBD2. Germline V lookup: CDR1 SQVTM, CDR2 ANQGSEA. Germline trimming cut 7 bases from V and 4 bases from J; bases unmatched to any gene: 10. The CDR3 covers 14 residues. In DNA, the CDR3 is TGCAGCGGGAGCGGGGCGGGAGGCCCAGATACGCAGTATTTT. Encoded protein: CSGSGAGGPDTQYF.

In its sample, this clonotype was seen many times. V and J are TRBV5-6 and TRBJ2-2; 10 bases are a match to TRBD1. Germline trimming cut 1 base from V and 6 bases from J; bases unmatched to any gene: 6. There are 16 residues in the CDR3. Germline V gives CDR1 SGHDT, CDR2 YYEEEE. CDR3 sequence reads: CASSLTGTGVPGELFF. DNA of the CDR3: TGTGCCAGCAGCTTGACCGGGACAGGGGTGCCCGGGGAGCTGTTTTTT.

This clonotype was observed once. The rearrangement joins TRBV18 to TRBJ1-2, with D unresolved. From germline, CDR1 is KGHSH and CDR2 LQKENI. The CDR3 is made up of 17 amino acids. Trimming pared 0 bases from V and 3 bases from J, leaving 17 bases between. CDR3 coding DNA: TGTGCCAGCTCACCACCGTTGAGGGAACCGAACCACTATGGCTACACCTTC. It encodes CASSPPLREPNHYGYTF.

This clonotype was picked up many times. This rearrangement joins TRBV5-1 to TRBJ2-3, with TRBD1 as a possible D gene (6 bases). Germline CDR1 reads SGHRS; CDR2 reads YFSETQ. The CDR3 totals 15 residues. Trimming took 4 bases from V and 1 from J, leaving 13 bases between them. The CDR3 region has the DNA TGCGCCAGCAGCCCCCAGGGGATAGGCACAGATACGCAGTATTTT. Translated: CASSPQGIGTDTQYF.

This clonotype was observed many times. The J gene is TRBJ2-2, the V gene TRBV29-1; D remains unclear. The CDR3 has 12 residues. V was pared by 5 bases and J by 5 bases, with 9 bases between. Germline assignment: CDR1 SQVTM and CDR2 ANQGSEA. The CDR3 nucleotides are TGCAGCGTTATTTCCCCGACCGGGGAGCTGTTTTTT. Its translation: CSVISPTGELFF.